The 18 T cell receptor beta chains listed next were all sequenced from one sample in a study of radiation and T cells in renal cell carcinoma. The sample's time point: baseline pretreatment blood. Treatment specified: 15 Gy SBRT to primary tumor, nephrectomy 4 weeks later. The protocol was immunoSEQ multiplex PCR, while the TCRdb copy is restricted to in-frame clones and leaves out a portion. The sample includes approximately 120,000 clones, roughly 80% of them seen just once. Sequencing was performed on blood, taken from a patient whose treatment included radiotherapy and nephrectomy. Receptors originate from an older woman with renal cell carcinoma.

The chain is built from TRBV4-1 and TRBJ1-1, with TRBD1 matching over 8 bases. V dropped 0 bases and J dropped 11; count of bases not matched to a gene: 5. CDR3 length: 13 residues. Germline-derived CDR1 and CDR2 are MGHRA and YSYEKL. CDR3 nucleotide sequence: TGCGCCAGCAGCCAAGATCGGGGACAGGTGGCTTTCTTT. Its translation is CASSQDRGQVAFF.

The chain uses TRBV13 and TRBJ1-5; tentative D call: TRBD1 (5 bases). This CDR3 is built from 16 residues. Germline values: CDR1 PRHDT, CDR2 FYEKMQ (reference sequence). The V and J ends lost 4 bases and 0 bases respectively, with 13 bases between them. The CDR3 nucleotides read TGTGCCAGCAGCTGGGGACGGCCGGGTAGCAATCAGCCCCAGCATTTT. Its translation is CASSWGRPGSNQPQHF.

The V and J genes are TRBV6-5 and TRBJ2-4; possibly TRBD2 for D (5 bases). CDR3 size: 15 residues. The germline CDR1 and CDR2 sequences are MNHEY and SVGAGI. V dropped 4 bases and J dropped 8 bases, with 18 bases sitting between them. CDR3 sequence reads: CASSSSRGLSDIQYF. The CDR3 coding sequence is TGTGCCAGCAGTTCGTCGAGAGGGTTGTCGGACATTCAGTACTTC.

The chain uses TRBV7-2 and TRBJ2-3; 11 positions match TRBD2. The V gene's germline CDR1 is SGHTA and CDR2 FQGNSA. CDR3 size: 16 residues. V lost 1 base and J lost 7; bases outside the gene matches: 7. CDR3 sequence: CASSLEGTSGRHTQYF. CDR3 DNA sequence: TGTGCCAGCAGCTTAGAGGGGACTAGCGGACGCCATACGCAGTATTTT.

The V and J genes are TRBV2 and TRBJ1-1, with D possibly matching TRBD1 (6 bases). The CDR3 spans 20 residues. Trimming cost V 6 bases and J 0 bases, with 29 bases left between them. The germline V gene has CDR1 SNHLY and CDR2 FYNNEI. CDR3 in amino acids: CASSSPTGNSFLLMNTEAFF. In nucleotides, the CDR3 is TGTGCCAGCAGCAGCCCGACAGGAAATTCTTTTTTACTTATGAACACTGAAGCTTTCTTT.

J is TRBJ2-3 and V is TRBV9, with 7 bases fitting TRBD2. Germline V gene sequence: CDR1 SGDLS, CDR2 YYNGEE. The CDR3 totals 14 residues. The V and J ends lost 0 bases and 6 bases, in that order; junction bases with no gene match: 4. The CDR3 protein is CASSVAGRADTQYF. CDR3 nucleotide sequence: TGTGCCAGCAGCGTAGCGGGGAGGGCGGATACGCAGTATTTT.

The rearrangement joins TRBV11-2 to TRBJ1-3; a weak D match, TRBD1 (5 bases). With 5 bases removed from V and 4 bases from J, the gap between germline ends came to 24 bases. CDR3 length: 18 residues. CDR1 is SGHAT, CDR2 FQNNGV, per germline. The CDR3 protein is CASSAASDRDAGGNTIYF. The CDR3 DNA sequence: TGTGCCAGCAGCGCAGCATCCGACCGGGACGCGGGAGGAAACACCATATATTTT.

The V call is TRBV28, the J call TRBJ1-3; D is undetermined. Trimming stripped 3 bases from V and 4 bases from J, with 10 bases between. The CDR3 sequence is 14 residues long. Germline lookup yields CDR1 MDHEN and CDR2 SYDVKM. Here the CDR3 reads CASSFSNPGNTIYF. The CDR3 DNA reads TGTGCCAGCAGTTTTTCTAACCCCGGAAACACCATATATTTT. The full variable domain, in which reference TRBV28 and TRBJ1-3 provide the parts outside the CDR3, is DVKVTQSSRYLVKRTGEKVFLECVQDMDHENMFWYRQDPGLGLRLIYFSYDVKMKEKGDIPEGYSVSREKKERFSLILESASTNQTSMYLCASSFSNPGNTIYFGEGSWLTVV.

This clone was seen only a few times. The CDR3 is CASSIVGPNTDTQYF. The CDR3 DNA is TGTGCCAGTAGTATAGTGGGGCCGAACACAGATACGCAGTATTTT. This sequence joins TRBV19 and TRBJ2-3; D possibly corresponds to TRBD1 (5 bases). CDR1 and CDR2 (germline): LNHDA, SQIVND (reference sequence). There are 15 residues in the CDR3. With 1 base removed from V and 2 bases from J, the gap between germline ends came to 10 bases.

As DNA, the CDR3 is TGCGCCAGCAGCCAGAGGACAGGGGGCCCTGAAGCTTTCTTT. Amino acid sequence: CASSQRTGGPEAFF. The gene calls are TRBV4-1 and TRBJ1-1; TRBD1 matches 11 bases. The J segment lost 6 bases and the V segment lost 3 bases, leaving 3 bases of the junction unmatched. Germline CDR1 and CDR2: MGHRA and YSYEKL. The CDR3 contains 14 residues.

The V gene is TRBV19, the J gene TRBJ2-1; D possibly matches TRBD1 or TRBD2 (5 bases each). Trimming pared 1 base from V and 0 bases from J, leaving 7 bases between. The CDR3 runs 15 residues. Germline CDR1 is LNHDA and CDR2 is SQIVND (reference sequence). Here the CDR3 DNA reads TGTGCCAGTAGTATAGCAGGGAGCTCCTACAATGAGCAGTTCTTC. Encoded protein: CASSIAGSSYNEQFF.

The CDR3 is CASSRRQGNEKLFF. The CDR3 DNA follows: TGTGCCAGTAGTCGTCGACAGGGGAACGAAAAACTGTTTTTT. The J gene is TRBJ1-4, the V gene TRBV19, with TRBD1 identical over 8 bases. CDR1 is LNHDA and CDR2 is SQIVND in the germline V gene (reference sequence). V dropped 5 bases and J dropped 8; count of bases not matched to a gene: 7. The length of the CDR3 is 14 residues.

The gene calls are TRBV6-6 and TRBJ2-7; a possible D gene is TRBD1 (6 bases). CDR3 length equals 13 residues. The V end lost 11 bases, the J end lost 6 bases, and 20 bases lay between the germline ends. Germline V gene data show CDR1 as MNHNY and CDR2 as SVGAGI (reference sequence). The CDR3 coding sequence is TGTGCCTGCCACCTAGGGGGAAGGGGCGAGCAGTACTTC. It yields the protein CACHLGGRGEQYF.

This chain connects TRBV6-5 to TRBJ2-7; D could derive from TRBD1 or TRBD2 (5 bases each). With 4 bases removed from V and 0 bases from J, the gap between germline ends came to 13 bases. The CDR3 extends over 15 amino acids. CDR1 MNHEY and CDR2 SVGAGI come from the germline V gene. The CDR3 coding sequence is TGTGCCAGCAGTTCCCCGGGACGGGACTCCTACGAGCAGTACTTC. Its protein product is CASSSPGRDSYEQYF.

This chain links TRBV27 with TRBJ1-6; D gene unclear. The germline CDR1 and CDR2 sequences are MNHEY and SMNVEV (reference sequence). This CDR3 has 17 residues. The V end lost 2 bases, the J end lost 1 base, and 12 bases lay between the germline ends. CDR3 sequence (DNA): TGTGCCAGCAGTTTAAGGTGGGAGGGTTCCTATAATTCACCCCTCCACTTT. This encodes CASSLRWEGSYNSPLHF.

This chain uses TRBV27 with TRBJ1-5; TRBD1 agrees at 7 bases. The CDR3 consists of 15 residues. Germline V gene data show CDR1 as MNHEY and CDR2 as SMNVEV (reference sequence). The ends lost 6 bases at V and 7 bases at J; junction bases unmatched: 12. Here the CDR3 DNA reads TGTGCCAGCAGCCCTGAGACAGGGTGGGGACAGCCCCAGCATTTT. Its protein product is CASSPETGWGQPQHF.

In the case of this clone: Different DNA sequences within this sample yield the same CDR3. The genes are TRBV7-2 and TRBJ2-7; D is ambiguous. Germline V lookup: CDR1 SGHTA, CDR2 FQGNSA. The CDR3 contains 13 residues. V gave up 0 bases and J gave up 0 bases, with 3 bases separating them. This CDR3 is CASSLANSYEQYF. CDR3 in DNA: TGTGCCAGCAGCTTAGCTAACTCCTACGAGCAGTACTTC.

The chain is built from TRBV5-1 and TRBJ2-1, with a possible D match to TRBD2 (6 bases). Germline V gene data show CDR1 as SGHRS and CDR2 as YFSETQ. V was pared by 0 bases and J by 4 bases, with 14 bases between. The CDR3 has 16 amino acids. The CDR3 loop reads CASSLVSLGGYNEQFF. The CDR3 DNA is TGCGCCAGCAGCTTGGTAAGCCTGGGAGGATACAATGAGCAGTTCTTC. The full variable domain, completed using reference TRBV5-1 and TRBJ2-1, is KAGVTQTPRYLIKTRGQQVTLSCSPISGHRSVSWYQQTPGQGLQFLFEYFSETQRNKGNFPGRFSGRQFSNSRSEMNVSTLELGDSALYLCASSLVSLGGYNEQFFGPGTRLTVL.